These 10 T cell receptor beta chains share one sample of origin, sequenced in a study of identical twins (dated by TCRdb to about 2016). Receptors were amplified or captured by 5' RACE. TCRdb names Illumina HiSeq 2000 as the instrument used. TCRdb reanalyzed the raw reads on its own, using fastp at Q25 for trimming and MiXCR for clone calling, and kept in-frame beta chains. Every CDR3 protein is listed once, alongside the most common genes and DNA of its rows. This sample gives 1.5 million to 2 million distinct CDR3 sequences in total; around 33% of them show up just once. The top ten clonotypes cover about 0.27% of the sample. Sequences were obtained from cord blood. The origin of the receptors is a newborn girl in good health.

This sequence joins TRBV4-2 and TRBJ2-1, with 11 positions matching TRBD2. With 3 bases clipped from V and 5 bases from J, the junction kept 6 bases outside the gene matches. This CDR3 region has 16 residues. The V gene's germline CDR1 is LGHNA and CDR2 YNFKEQ. The CDR3 here is CASSQTGTSGNNEQFF. The CDR3 nucleotides read TGTGCCAGCAGCCAGACAGGGACTAGCGGTAACAATGAGCAGTTCTTC.

The chain couples TRBV2 to TRBJ1-2; D not resolved. The CDR3 has 13 amino acids. The germline V and J ends were trimmed by 3 bases and 6 bases, with 11 bases remaining between them. Looked up from germline, CDR1 is SNHLY and CDR2 is FYNNEI. The DNA of the CDR3 is TGTGCCAGCAGTGAGACCTGGGGAAATGGCTACACCTTC. This gives the protein CASSETWGNGYTF.

This clonotype was detected only a few times. The chain couples TRBV10-3 to TRBJ2-7, with D tentatively TRBD1 (6 bases). This CDR3 region has 14 residues. CDR1 and CDR2 from the germline V gene are ENHRY and SYGVKD. The V end lost 11 bases, the J end lost 0 bases, and 17 bases lay between the germline ends. This CDR3 is CALYPLQGSYEQYF. The CDR3 DNA is TGTGCCCTCTACCCTTTACAGGGCTCCTACGAGCAGTACTTC.

The chain uses TRBV20-1 and TRBJ1-1; D is ambiguous. CDR1 and CDR2 from the germline V gene are DFQATT and SNEGSKA (reference sequence). CDR3 length: 16 residues. The V end was cut by 0 bases, the J end by 0 bases, with 14 bases between. The CDR3 DNA is TGCAGTGCTAGAGACAATTTTGAGAGGTTGAACACTGAAGCTTTCTTT. Translation: CSARDNFERLNTEAFF.

J is TRBJ2-3 and V is TRBV6-6; D is unclear. Germline lookup yields CDR1 MNHNY and CDR2 SVGAGI (reference sequence). The CDR3 consists of 15 residues. V gave up 2 bases and J gave up 0 bases, with 9 bases separating them. CDR3 in DNA: TGTGCCAGCAGTTACAGGCAGGCTAGCACAGATACGCAGTATTTT. The encoded protein is CASSYRQASTDTQYF.

This clonotype has more than one count but fewer than ten. This sequence joins TRBV13 and TRBJ2-7, with D perhaps matching TRBD2 (7 bases). This CDR3 has 15 residues. The germline CDR1 and CDR2 sequences are PRHDT and FYEKMQ (reference sequence). The V gene lost 5 bases and the J gene lost 3 bases, with 17 bases spanning the gap. The CDR3 sequence: CASSQTGGPYYEQYF. In DNA, the CDR3 is TGTGCCAGCAGCCAAACCGGGGGGCCCTACTACGAGCAGTACTTC.

This clonotype was observed a handful of times. The rearrangement links TRBV28 to TRBJ2-3; D call uncertain. The CDR3 runs 11 residues. Looked up from germline, CDR1 is MDHEN and CDR2 is SYDVKM. V was cut by 8 bases and J by 6 bases, with 9 bases left in between. CDR3 coding DNA: TGTGCCAGCGGTGCCCGGGATACGCAGTATTTT. Translated, it gives CASGARDTQYF. The whole variable domain, remainder taken from reference TRBV28 and TRBJ2-3, is DVKVTQSSRYLVKRTGEKVFLECVQDMDHENMFWYRQDPGLGLRLIYFSYDVKMKEKGDIPEGYSVSREKKERFSLILESASTNQTSMYLCASGARDTQYFGPGTRLTVL.

This clonotype was seen a handful of times. The chain has TRBV20-1 and TRBJ2-7; no clear D. The germline V gene has CDR1 DFQATT and CDR2 SNEGSKA (reference sequence). The ends were cut back, 0 bases at V and 3 bases at J, with 12 bases in the middle. CDR3 length: 14 residues. The CDR3 protein is CSARDPYRVYEQYF. The CDR3 region has the DNA TGCAGTGCTAGAGACCCATACAGAGTCTACGAGCAGTACTTC.

The rearrangement uses TRBV5-1 and TRBJ2-3; 9 bases agree with TRBD2. There are 16 residues in the CDR3. The J segment lost 1 base and the V segment lost 1 base, leaving 4 bases of the junction unmatched. Germline V CDR1 and CDR2: SGHRS, YFSETQ. CDR3: CASSLIAGGGTDTQYF. CDR3 nucleotides: TGCGCCAGCAGCTTGATTGCGGGAGGGGGCACAGATACGCAGTATTTT.

The chain employs TRBV10-3 and TRBJ1-2; 10 bases map to TRBD1. Germline V gives CDR1 ENHRY, CDR2 SYGVKD. The V and J ends lost 7 bases and 4 bases, in that order; junction bases with no gene match: 3. CDR3 size: 13 residues. The CDR3 region is CAITGQGGYGYTF. DNA for the CDR3: TGTGCCATCACAGGACAGGGGGGCTATGGCTACACCTTC.